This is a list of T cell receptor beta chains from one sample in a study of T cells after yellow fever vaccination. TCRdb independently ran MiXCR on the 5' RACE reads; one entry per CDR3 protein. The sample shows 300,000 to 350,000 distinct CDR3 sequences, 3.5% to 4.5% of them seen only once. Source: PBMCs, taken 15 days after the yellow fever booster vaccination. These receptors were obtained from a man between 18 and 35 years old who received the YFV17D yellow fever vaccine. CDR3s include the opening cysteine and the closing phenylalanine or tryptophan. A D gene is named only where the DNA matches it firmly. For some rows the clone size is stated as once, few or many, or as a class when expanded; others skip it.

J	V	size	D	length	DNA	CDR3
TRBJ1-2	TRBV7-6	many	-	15	TGTGCCAGCAGCTTAGAGGCCGGTACTAACTATGGCTACACCTTC	CASSLEAGTNYGYTF
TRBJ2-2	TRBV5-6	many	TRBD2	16	TGTGCCAGCAGCGCAAGGACTAGGCGAGTCACCGGGGAGCTGTTTTTT	CASSARTRRVTGELFF
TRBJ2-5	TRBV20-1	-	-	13	TGCAGTGCTAGAGTCGCAGGATTGAAGACCCAGTACTTC	CSARVAGLKTQYF
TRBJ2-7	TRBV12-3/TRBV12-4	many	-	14	TGTGCCAGCACCGTCCAGGGAAGCTCCTACGAGCAGTACTTC	CASTVQGSSYEQYF
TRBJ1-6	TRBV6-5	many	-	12	TGTGCCAGCAGTCTCAGGGATTCACCCCTCCACTTT	CASSLRDSPLHF
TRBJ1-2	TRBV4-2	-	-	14	TGTGCCAGCAGCCAAGTTTTGACAGCATATGGCTACACCTTC	CASSQVLTAYGYTF
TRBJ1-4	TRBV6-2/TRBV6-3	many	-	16	TGTGCCAGCAGTCAACAACCGAAGACTGGTAATGAAAAACTGTTTTTT	CASSQQPKTGNEKLFF
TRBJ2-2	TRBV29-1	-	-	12	TGCAGCGTTGGGACTCCCACCGGGGAGCTGTTTTTT	CSVGTPTGELFF
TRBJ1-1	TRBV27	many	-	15	TGTGCCAGCAGTTTACAGGGTCATATGGCCACTGAAGCTTTCTTT	CASSLQGHMATEAFF
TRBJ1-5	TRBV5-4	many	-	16	TGTGCCAGCAGCCAAGGCGGACAGCCCCCCAATCAGCCCCAGCATTTT	CASSQGGQPPNQPQHF
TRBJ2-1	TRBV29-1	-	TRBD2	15	TGCAGCGTTGAGGCTAGCGGGGGGCTTGTCGATGAGCAGTTCTTC	CSVEASGGLVDEQFF
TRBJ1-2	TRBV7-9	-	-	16	TGTGCCAGCAGCACCCTTAGGACGACCTCTAACTATGGCTACACCTTC	CASSTLRTTSNYGYTF
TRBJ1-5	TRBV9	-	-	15	TGTGCCAGCAGTGGGGTCCCCAGCGTCAATCAGCCCCAGCATTTT	CASSGVPSVNQPQHF
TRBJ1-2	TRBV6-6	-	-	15	TGTGCCAGCCAACCCATCGCCCGAGCTAACTATGGCTACACCTTC	CASQPIARANYGYTF
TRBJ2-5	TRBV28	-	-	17	TGTGCCAGCAGTTTAAAATTGGTCGCCGGGTCGGGAGAGACCCAGTACTTC	CASSLKLVAGSGETQYF
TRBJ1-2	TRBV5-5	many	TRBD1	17	TGTGCCAGCCTCCCTAAACCTCCAGGACAGGCTTTATATGGCTACACCTTC	CASLPKPPGQALYGYTF
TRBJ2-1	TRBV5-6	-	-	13	TGTGCCAGCCAGGGTTCCTCCTACAATGAGCAGTTCTTC	CASQGSSYNEQFF
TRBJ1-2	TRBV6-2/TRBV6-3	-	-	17	TGTGCCAGCAGTTACTACCCCGCACTCGAAGCTAACTATGGCTACACCTTC	CASSYYPALEANYGYTF
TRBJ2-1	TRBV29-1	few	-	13	TGCAGCGTCAGCAGGGGCCGGAACAATGAGCAGTTCTTC	CSVSRGRNNEQFF
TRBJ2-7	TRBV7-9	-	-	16	TGTGCCAGCAGCCTTGGAGTCGTCGTGGGGGCCTACGAGCAGTACTTC	CASSLGVVVGAYEQYF
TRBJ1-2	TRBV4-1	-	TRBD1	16	TGCGCCAGCAGCCAACTTGGACAGGGGCTGGCCTATGGCTACACCTTC	CASSQLGQGLAYGYTF
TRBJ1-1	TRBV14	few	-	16	TGTGCCAGCAGCCAAGATAACGGGTTTTCCTACACTGAAGCTTTCTTT	CASSQDNGFSYTEAFF
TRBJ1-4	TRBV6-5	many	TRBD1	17	TGTGCCAGCAGTGAGGTCGGGACAGAGCTGTCGAGAGAAAAACTGTTTTTT	CASSEVGTELSREKLFF
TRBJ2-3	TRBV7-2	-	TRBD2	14	TGTGCCAGCAGCTTACCAGCGGGGGCAGATACGCAGTATTTT	CASSLPAGADTQYF
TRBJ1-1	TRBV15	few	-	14	TGTGCCACCAGCAGAGGCGGGGACAACACTGAAGCTTTCTTT	CATSRGGDNTEAFF
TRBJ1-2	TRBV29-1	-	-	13	TGCAGCGTTGGGGAGCAGGGCTACTATGGCTACACCTTC	CSVGEQGYYGYTF
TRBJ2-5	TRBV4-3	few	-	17	TGCGCCAGCAGCCAAGATTACGCTAGGGGGTTTTTGGAGACCCAGTACTTC	CASSQDYARGFLETQYF
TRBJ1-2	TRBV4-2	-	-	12	TGTGCCAGCAGGGGACGGAACTATGGCTACACCTTC	CASRGRNYGYTF
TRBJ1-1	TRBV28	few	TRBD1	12	TGTGCCAGCCAGGGACAGTACTCTGAAGCTTTCTTT	CASQGQYSEAFF
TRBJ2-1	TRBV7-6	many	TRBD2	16	TGTGCCAGCAGCCCCCGTGGGGCGGGGGGGGTTAATGAGCAGTTCTTC	CASSPRGAGGVNEQFF
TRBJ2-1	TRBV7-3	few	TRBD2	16	TGTGCCAGCAGCTCCTCCGGGACTAGCGGGGGGGGTGAGCAGTTCTTC	CASSSSGTSGGGEQFF
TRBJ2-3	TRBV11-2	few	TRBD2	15	TGTGCCAGCAGCACTATTAGCGGGGGGGCAGATACGCAGTATTTT	CASSTISGGADTQYF
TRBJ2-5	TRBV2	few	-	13	TGTGCCAGCGGGCGTAGCGCGTTAGAGACCCAGTACTTC	CASGRSALETQYF
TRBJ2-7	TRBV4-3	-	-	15	TGCGCCAGCAGCCAAGAGAGTGCCTTAAACTACGAGCAGTACTTC	CASSQESALNYEQYF
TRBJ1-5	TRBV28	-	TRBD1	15	TGTGCCAGCACCCAAGGTGGACAGGTTAATCAGCCCCAGCATTTT	CASTQGGQVNQPQHF
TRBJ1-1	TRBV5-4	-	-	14	TGTGCCAGCAGCTTGGACACCGTGGACACTGAAGCTTTCTTT	CASSLDTVDTEAFF
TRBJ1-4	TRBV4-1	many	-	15	TGCGCCAGCAGCCAAGATTGGCCCCTGACTGAAAAACTGTTTTTT	CASSQDWPLTEKLFF
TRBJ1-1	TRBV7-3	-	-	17	TGTGCCAGCAGCCGAACCTCTGGGAAGGGTAAAAGCACTGAAGCTTTCTTT	CASSRTSGKGKSTEAFF
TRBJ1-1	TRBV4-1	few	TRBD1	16	TGCGCCAGCAGCCAAGATAAGGGGGCGGGTAAAACTGAAGCTTTCTTT	CASSQDKGAGKTEAFF
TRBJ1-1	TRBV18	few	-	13	TGTGCCAGCTCACCATTGGGGACCTCTGAAGCTTTCTTT	CASSPLGTSEAFF
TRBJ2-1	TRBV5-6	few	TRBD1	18	TGTGCCAGCAGCTTGGGGTCGACAGGGGTCAAGGTGGTCAATGAGCAGTTCTTC	CASSLGSTGVKVVNEQFF
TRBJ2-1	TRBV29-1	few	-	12	TGCAGCGTTGAAGGGCAGGGGATTGAGCAGTTCTTC	CSVEGQGIEQFF
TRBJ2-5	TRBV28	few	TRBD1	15	TGTGCCAGCAGCCCCCCCGACAGGGACCCTAGGACCCAGTACTTC	CASSPPDRDPRTQYF
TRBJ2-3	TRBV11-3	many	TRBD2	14	TGTGCCAGCAGCGCCGGGGGGAGAGCGGGGGCGCAGTATTTT	CASSAGGRAGAQYF
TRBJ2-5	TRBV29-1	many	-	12	TGCAGCGTTGACGGGATTGACGAGACCCAGTACTTC	CSVDGIDETQYF
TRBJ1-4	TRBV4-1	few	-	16	TGCGCCAGCAAGGAGGGATTATATTCTTATAATGAAAAACTGTTTTTT	CASKEGLYSYNEKLFF
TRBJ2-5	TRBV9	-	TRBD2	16	TGTGCCAGCAGCGTAGGGAATAGCGGGGACATCGAGACCCAGTACTTC	CASSVGNSGDIETQYF
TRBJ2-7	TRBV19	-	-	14	TGTGCCAGTAGTATAGATGGGGGGCCCTACGAGCAGTACTTC	CASSIDGGPYEQYF
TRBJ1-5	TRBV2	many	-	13	TGTGCCAGCAGTGTCTCCGGGAATCAGCCCCAGCATTTT	CASSVSGNQPQHF
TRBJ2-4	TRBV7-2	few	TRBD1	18	TGTGCCAGCAGCTTAACCGTCACAGGGGGCGTTATGAAAAACATTCAGTACTTC	CASSLTVTGGVMKNIQYF
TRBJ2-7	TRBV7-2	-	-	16	TGTGCCAGCAGCTTAGCGCCGCGGGACAGCCTAAGTGAGCAGTACTTC	CASSLAPRDSLSEQYF
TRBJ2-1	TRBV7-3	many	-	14	TGTGCCAGCAGCTTATGGGGGGGCCCCAATGAGCAGTTCTTC	CASSLWGGPNEQFF
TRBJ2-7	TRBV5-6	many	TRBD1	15	TGTGCCAGCAGCACTCCGGGACAGGGTCCGGGAGAGCAGTACTTC	CASSTPGQGPGEQYF
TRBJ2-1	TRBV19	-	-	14	TGTGCCAGTAGTATAGGGAGCGGATTCAATGAGCAGTTCTTC	CASSIGSGFNEQFF
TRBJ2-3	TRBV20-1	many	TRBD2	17	TGCAGTGCCCCCAATTTAGGCGGGGGGAGGAGCACAGATACCCAGTATTTT	CSAPNLGGGRSTDTQYF
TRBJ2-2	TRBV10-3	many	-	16	TGTGCCATCACCGGGACGGTGGGCCCGAACACCGGGGAGCTGTTTTTT	CAITGTVGPNTGELFF
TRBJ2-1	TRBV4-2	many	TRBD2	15	TGTGCCAGCAGCACCGGGACTAGTAAGGGCAATGAGCAGTTCTTC	CASSTGTSKGNEQFF
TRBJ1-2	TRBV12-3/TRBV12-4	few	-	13	TGTGCCAGCAGTTTAGTCTCTCTCTATGGCTACACCTTC	CASSLVSLYGYTF
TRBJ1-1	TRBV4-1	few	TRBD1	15	TGCGCCAGCAGCCATTTACAGGGGGCGAACACTGAAGCTTTCTTT	CASSHLQGANTEAFF
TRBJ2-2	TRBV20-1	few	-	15	TGCAGTGCTAGCCCGGGACGGGAGACCACCGGGGAGCTGTTTTTT	CSASPGRETTGELFF